This T cell receptor beta chain originates from a study of blood T cell repertoires in COVID-19. Background on the study: Nucleic acid was either cDNA or gDNA, and it came from T cells, B-cell-depleted T cells, or PBMCs.

Some clones are missing from TCRdb's copy, which holds only in-frame ones; the method was immunoSEQ multiplex PCR. Here the sample spans some 48,000 clones, about nine tenths being singletons. Trimming took off 0 bases at V and 5 bases at J, with 11 bases between the two ends. CDR3 length: 16 amino acids. Germline V gene lookup returns CDR1 PRHDT and CDR2 FYEKMQ (reference sequence). This chain joins TRBV13 and TRBJ1-6, with D tentatively TRBD1 (5 bases). Sequenced: peripheral blood. This receptor was obtained from a man in his sixties or seventies with acute or convalescent COVID-19. The CDR3 region is CASSLGVTGNNSPLHF. The CDR3 nucleotides are TGTGCCAGCAGCTTAGGGGTCACAGGCAATAATTCACCCCTCCACTTT.